The 7 T cell receptor beta chains below all came from one sample that was sequenced in a study of cytomegalovirus exposure and HLA in healthy donors. PCR used 60 Vbeta primers and 13 Jbeta primers. Repertoires were generated with immunoSEQ multiplex PCR, while TCRdb's copy carries only in-frame clones and drops some. In the table there are around 100,000 clones, roughly 80% of which are singletons. Sample: PBMCs. The origin of the receptors is a female donor in good health and CMV-seropositive.

The chain recombines TRBV10-3 with TRBJ1-6, with a tentative D call TRBD1 (5 bases). V was shortened by 3 bases and J by 7 bases, with 13 bases between the two germline ends. The CDR3 spans 15 residues. The germline V gene has CDR1 ENHRY and CDR2 SYGVKD. The CDR3: CAISDPKGVNSPLHF. CDR3 nucleotides: TGTGCCATCAGTGACCCGAAAGGGGTAAATTCACCCCTCCACTTT.

This chain uses TRBV25-1 with TRBJ2-1, with a weak D call TRBD2 (6 bases). This CDR3 is 16 amino acids long. Germline V gene sequence: CDR1 MGHDK, CDR2 SYGVNS. With 4 bases removed from V and 2 bases from J, the gap between germline ends came to 15 bases. CDR3 nucleotides: TGTGCCAGCAGTGGCGGGACCGGGGAGGCCTACAATGAGCAGTTCTTC. Translation gives CASSGGTGEAYNEQFF.

The chain combines TRBV5-5 with TRBJ1-4, with a weak D call TRBD1 (5 bases). The V gene lost 5 bases and the J gene lost 5 bases, with 13 bases spanning the gap. This CDR3 region has 14 residues. The germline gives CDR1 SGHKS, CDR2 YYEKEE (reference sequence). The CDR3 DNA sequence: TGTGCCAGCAGGAGCGGGGGGGGAAATGAAAAACTGTTTTTT. It is translated as CASRSGGGNEKLFF.

This chain connects TRBV5-1 to TRBJ2-1; 7 positions agree with TRBD1. Trimming at V came to 2 bases and at J to 4 bases, leaving 3 bases not matched to a gene. The CDR3 extends over 14 amino acids. The germline CDR1 and CDR2 sequences are SGHRS and YFSETQ. The CDR3 sequence is CASSFDRAYNEQFF. The DNA for the CDR3 is TGCGCCAGCAGCTTCGACAGGGCATACAATGAGCAGTTCTTC.

V and J are TRBV9 and TRBJ2-3; 7 nucleotides agree with TRBD2. Germline V gives CDR1 SGDLS, CDR2 YYNGEE. The CDR3 has 16 residues. J gave up 6 bases and V 2 bases, and 12 bases lay outside the gene matches. The CDR3 here is CASSVRSGREGDTQYF. CDR3 bases: TGTGCCAGCAGCGTGCGTAGCGGTAGGGAGGGGGATACGCAGTATTTT.

V is TRBV9 and J is TRBJ2-7; a possible D gene is TRBD1 (5 bases). There are 16 residues in the CDR3. V was clipped by 0 bases and J by 2 bases, with 15 bases between them. Germline values: CDR1 SGDLS, CDR2 YYNGEE. The CDR3 region is CASSVGTVDTAYEQYF. CDR3 nucleotide sequence: TGTGCCAGCAGCGTAGGGACGGTGGACACAGCCTACGAGCAGTACTTC.

This clone was seen just once. The V call is TRBV2, the J call TRBJ2-2; D perhaps matches TRBD2 (5 bases). V dropped 3 bases and J dropped 5 bases, with 10 bases sitting between them. The germline CDR1 and CDR2 sequences are SNHLY and FYNNEI. CDR3 length equals 14 residues. In nucleotides, the CDR3 is TGTGCCAGCAGTGAGGGTCAGCGGACCGGGGAGCTGTTTTTT. Its translation is CASSEGQRTGELFF.